The 13 T cell receptor beta chains in this list originate from one sample, sequenced in a study of cytomegalovirus exposure and HLA in healthy donors. The PCR contained 60 Vbeta and 13 Jbeta primers. TCRdb's copy holds only in-frame clones and misses some; the assay was immunoSEQ multiplex PCR. The sample includes around 180,000 clones, more than 65% of them seen just once. Sequencing used PBMCs. All receptors derive from a girl aged 2 to 9 in good health and CMV-seropositive.

The rearrangement uses TRBV6-1 and TRBJ2-7; D may be TRBD1 (5 bases). The CDR3 is made up of 13 amino acids. The V gene lost 5 bases and the J gene lost 3 bases, with 11 bases spanning the gap. Germline V gene sequence: CDR1 MNHNS, CDR2 SASEGT. CDR3 nucleotides: TGTGCCAGCAGTTCGGGCAGGGTCTACGAGCAGTACTTC. This sequence encodes CASSSGRVYEQYF.

The chain employs TRBV5-1 and TRBJ1-1; 9 bases fit TRBD1. This CDR3 spans 13 amino acids. Germline values: CDR1 SGHRS, CDR2 YFSETQ. Germline trimming cut 3 bases from V and 7 bases from J; bases unmatched to any gene: 4. The CDR3 sequence is CASSSGTGFEAFF. The CDR3 DNA sequence: TGCGCCAGCAGCTCCGGGACAGGGTTTGAAGCTTTCTTT.

The V and J genes are TRBV30 and TRBJ1-2; 8 nucleotides line up with TRBD1. This CDR3 has 12 residues. Germline values: CDR1 GTSNPN, CDR2 SVGIG (reference sequence). Germline trimming cut 4 bases from V and 3 bases from J; bases unmatched to any gene: 1. CDR3: CAWTGGDYGYTF. In nucleotides, the CDR3 is TGTGCCTGGACAGGGGGCGACTATGGCTACACCTTC.

This clone was observed a handful of times. In the same sample, other DNA sequences code for this CDR3. The V and J genes are TRBV7-9 and TRBJ1-1; D uncertain. The germline V and J ends were trimmed by 3 bases and 2 bases, with 4 bases remaining between them. Germline V gives CDR1 SEHNR, CDR2 FQNEAQ (reference sequence). The CDR3 is made up of 12 amino acids. Here the CDR3 reads CASSLLNTEAFF. CDR3 DNA sequence: TGTGCCAGCAGCTTGTTAAACACTGAAGCTTTCTTT.

V is TRBV6-5 and J is TRBJ1-5; 10 bases are a match to TRBD1. Per the germline V gene, CDR1 is MNHEY and CDR2 is SVGAGI. Trimming cost V 8 bases and J 6 bases; bases outside gene matches: 7. This CDR3 spans 14 amino acids. Here the CDR3 reads CASWDRGVRQPQHF. The DNA for the CDR3 is TGTGCCAGCTGGGACAGGGGAGTACGTCAGCCCCAGCATTTT.

The gene calls are TRBV25-1 and TRBJ1-1; 12 bases map to TRBD1. Trimming cost V 8 bases and J 8 bases; bases outside gene matches: 12. Germline V lookup: CDR1 MGHDK, CDR2 SYGVNS. This CDR3 is 15 amino acids long. The CDR3 loop is CASRPGTGGPCEAFF. The DNA for the CDR3 is TGTGCCAGCCGTCCCGGGACAGGGGGCCCATGCGAAGCTTTCTTT.

The table lists this clone with a few counts. V usage is TRBV19 and J usage is TRBJ1-5; no clear D gene. CDR3 length: 13 amino acids. Trimming took off 3 bases at V and 7 bases at J, with 10 bases between the two ends. Germline V gene lookup returns CDR1 LNHDA and CDR2 SQIVND (reference sequence). In DNA form, the CDR3 reads TGTGCCAGTAGTATTGGGTCAGGCCAGCCCCAGCATTTT. Translated: CASSIGSGQPQHF.

This rearrangement joins TRBV30 to TRBJ1-2; 10 bases are shared with TRBD1. The CDR3 has 16 residues. CDR1 is GTSNPN, CDR2 SVGIG, per germline (reference sequence). V shed 3 bases, J shed 5 bases, and the junction held 12 bases outside the gene matches. This CDR3 is CAWRLTGGGYTYGYTF. In nucleotides, the CDR3 is TGTGCCTGGAGGTTGACAGGGGGCGGTTATACGTATGGCTACACCTTC.

The V call is TRBV10-3, the J call TRBJ2-1, with D perhaps TRBD2 (5 bases). The ends were cut back, 3 bases at V and 7 bases at J, with 7 bases in the middle. The CDR3 consists of 12 residues. CDR1 and CDR2 (germline): ENHRY, SYGVKD. The CDR3 DNA follows: TGTGCCATCAGTGACGGGGTTAATGAGCAGTTCTTC. Encoded protein: CAISDGVNEQFF.

This chain links TRBV6-5 with TRBJ2-3; D may be TRBD2 (6 bases). This CDR3 region has 11 residues. Germline-derived CDR1 and CDR2 are MNHEY and SVGAGI. Trimming pared 8 bases from V and 6 bases from J, leaving 9 bases between. CDR3 nucleotide sequence: TGTGCCAGCCTCCGGGGGGATACGCAGTATTTT. This translates into CASLRGDTQYF.

The gene calls are TRBV10-1 and TRBJ2-7; tentative D call: TRBD2 (6 bases). Germline-derived CDR1 and CDR2 are WNHNN and SYGVQD (reference sequence). The CDR3 extends over 13 amino acids. The V end was cut by 4 bases, the J end by 4 bases, with 11 bases between. The CDR3 reads CASSVTGVYEQYF. The CDR3 region has the DNA TGCGCCAGCAGTGTTACGGGGGTTTACGAGCAGTACTTC.

This chain connects TRBV5-1 to TRBJ1-1, with D possibly matching TRBD1 (5 bases). The CDR3 loop spans 12 amino acids. V was shortened by 7 bases and J by 4 bases, with 11 bases between the two germline ends. Germline values: CDR1 SGHRS, CDR2 YFSETQ. In DNA, the CDR3 is TGCGCCAGCTCAGCAGGGTTCACTGAAGCTTTCTTT. Protein: CASSAGFTEAFF.

The chain couples TRBV5-1 to TRBJ1-2, with D perhaps matching TRBD1 (6 bases). V gave up 0 bases and J gave up 4 bases, with 16 bases separating them. The CDR3 runs 16 residues. From germline, CDR1 is SGHRS and CDR2 YFSETQ. CDR3 in amino acids: CASSLGAAGTPYGYTF. CDR3 coding DNA: TGCGCCAGCAGCTTGGGTGCTGCAGGGACACCCTATGGCTACACCTTC.